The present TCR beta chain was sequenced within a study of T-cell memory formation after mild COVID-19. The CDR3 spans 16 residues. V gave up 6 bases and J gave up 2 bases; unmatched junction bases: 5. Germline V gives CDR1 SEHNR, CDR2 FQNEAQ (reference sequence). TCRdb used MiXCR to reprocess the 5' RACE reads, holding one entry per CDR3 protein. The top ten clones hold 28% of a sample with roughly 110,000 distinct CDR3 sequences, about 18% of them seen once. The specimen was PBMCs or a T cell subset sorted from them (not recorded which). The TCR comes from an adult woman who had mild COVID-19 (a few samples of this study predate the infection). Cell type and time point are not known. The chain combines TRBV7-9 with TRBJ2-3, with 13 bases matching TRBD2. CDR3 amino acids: CASSWGTSGATDTQYF. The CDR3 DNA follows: TGTGCCAGCAGTTGGGGGACTAGCGGGGCCACAGATACGCAGTATTTT.